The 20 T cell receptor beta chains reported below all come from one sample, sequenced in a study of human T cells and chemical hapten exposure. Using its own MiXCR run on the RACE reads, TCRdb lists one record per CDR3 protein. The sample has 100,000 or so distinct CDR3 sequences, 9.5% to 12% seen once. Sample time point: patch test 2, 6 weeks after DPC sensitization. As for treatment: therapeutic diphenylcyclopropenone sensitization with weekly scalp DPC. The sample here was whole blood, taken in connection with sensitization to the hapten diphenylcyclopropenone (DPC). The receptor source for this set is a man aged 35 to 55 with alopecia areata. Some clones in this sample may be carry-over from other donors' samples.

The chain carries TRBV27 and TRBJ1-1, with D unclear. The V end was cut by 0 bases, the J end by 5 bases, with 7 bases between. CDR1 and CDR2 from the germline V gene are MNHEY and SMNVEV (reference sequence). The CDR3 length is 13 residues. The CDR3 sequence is CASSLSSWTEAFF. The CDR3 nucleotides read TGTGCCAGCAGTTTATCCAGTTGGACTGAAGCTTTCTTT.

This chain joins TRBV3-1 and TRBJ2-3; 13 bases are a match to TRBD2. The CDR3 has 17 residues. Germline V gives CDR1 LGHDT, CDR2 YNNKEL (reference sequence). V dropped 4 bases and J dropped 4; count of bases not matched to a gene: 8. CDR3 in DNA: TGTGCCAGCAGCCGCCGGACTAGCGGGAGAATATCAGATACGCAGTATTTT. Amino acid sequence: CASSRRTSGRISDTQYF.

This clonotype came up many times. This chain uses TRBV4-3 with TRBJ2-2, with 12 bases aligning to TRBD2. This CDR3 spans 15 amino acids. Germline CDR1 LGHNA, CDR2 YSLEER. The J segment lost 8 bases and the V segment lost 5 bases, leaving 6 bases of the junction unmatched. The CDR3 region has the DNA TGCGCCAGCAGCTCACGGACTAGCGGGACAGGGGAGCTGTTTTTT. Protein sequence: CASSSRTSGTGELFF.

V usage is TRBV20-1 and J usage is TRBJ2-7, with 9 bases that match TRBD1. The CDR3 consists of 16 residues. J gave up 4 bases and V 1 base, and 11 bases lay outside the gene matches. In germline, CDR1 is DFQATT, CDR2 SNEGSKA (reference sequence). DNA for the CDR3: TGCAGTGCTAGAGGGGACCGGACAGGGGATATGTACGAGCAGTACTTC. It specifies CSARGDRTGDMYEQYF.

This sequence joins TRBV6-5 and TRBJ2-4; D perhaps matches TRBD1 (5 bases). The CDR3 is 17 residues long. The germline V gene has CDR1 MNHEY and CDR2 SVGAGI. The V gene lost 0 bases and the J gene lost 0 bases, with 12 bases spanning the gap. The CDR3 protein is CASSYSRQTLAKNIQYF. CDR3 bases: TGTGCCAGCAGTTACTCCAGACAGACCTTAGCCAAAAACATTCAGTACTTC.

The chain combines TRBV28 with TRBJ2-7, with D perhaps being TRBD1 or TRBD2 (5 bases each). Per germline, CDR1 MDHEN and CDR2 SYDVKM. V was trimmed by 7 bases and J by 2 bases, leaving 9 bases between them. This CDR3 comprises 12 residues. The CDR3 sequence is CASMGDPYEQYF. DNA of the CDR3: TGTGCCAGCATGGGGGACCCCTACGAGCAGTACTTC.

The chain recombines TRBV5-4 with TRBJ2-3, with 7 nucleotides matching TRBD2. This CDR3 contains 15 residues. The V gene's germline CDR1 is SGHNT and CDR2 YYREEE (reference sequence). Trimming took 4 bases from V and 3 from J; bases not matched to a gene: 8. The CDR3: CASSGGGRNTDTQYF. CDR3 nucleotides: TGTGCCAGCAGCGGCGGCGGGAGAAATACAGATACGCAGTATTTT.

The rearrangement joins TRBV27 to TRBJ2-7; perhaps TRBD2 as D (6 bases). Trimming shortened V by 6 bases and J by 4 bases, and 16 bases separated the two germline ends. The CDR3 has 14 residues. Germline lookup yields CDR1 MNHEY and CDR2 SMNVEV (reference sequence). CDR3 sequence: CASRKGPGGYEQYF. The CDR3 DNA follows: TGTGCCAGCAGGAAGGGACCCGGAGGGTACGAGCAGTACTTC.

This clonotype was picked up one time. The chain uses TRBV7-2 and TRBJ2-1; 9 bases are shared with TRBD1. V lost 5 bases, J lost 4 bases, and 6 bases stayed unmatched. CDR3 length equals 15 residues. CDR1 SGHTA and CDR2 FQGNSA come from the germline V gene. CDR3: CASSLDRGLYNEQFF. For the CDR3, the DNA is TGTGCCAGCAGCCTGGACAGGGGACTTTACAATGAGCAGTTCTTC.

The CDR3 sequence is CASSEIDRVYNEQFF. CDR3 nucleotides: TGTGCCAGCAGTGAAATAGACAGGGTCTACAATGAGCAGTTCTTC. V is TRBV25-1 and J is TRBJ2-1; 7 positions match TRBD1. CDR3 length: 15 residues. Germline loops: CDR1 MGHDK, CDR2 SYGVNS. Trimming took 2 bases from V and 3 from J; bases not matched to a gene: 4.

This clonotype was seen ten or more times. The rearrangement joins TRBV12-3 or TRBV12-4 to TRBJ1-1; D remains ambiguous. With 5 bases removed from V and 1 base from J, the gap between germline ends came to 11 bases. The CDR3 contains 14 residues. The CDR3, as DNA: TGTGCCAGCAGTCCGAGGACGGGGAACACTGAAGCTTTCTTT. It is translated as CASSPRTGNTEAFF.

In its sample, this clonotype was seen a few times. This CDR3 reads CASSLDLQQGREAFF. In nucleotides, the CDR3 is TGTGCCAGCAGCTTAGATCTTCAACAGGGGAGGGAAGCTTTCTTT. The chain has TRBV11-3 and TRBJ1-1; TRBD1 aligns across 7 bases. The J segment lost 8 bases and the V segment lost 0 bases, leaving 9 bases of the junction unmatched. This CDR3 is 15 amino acids long. Germline CDR1 SGHNT, CDR2 YENEEA. Using reference TRBV11-3 and TRBJ1-1 for the parts outside the CDR3, the full variable domain is EAGVVQSPRYKIIEKKQPVAFWCNPISGHNTLYWYLQNLGQGPELLIRYENEEAVDDSQLPKDRFSAERLKGVDSTLKIQPAELGDSAVYLCASSLDLQQGREAFFGQGTRLTVV.

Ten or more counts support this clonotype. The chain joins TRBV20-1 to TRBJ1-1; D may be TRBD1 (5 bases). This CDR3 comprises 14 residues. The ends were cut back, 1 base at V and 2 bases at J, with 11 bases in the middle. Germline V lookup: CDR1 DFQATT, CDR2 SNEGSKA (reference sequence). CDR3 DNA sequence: TGCAGTGCTAGAGTGAGGGGATTTAACACTGAAGCTTTCTTT. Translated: CSARVRGFNTEAFF.

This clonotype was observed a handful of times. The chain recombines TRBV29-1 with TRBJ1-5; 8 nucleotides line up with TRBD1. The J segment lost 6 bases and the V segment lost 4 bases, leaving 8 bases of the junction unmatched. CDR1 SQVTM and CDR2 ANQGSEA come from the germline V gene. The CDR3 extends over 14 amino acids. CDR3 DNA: TGCAGCGTTGTTGTCGGGACAGGCGGTCAGCCCCAGCATTTT. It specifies CSVVVGTGGQPQHF.

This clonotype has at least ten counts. The DNA of the CDR3 is TGTGCCAGCAGCTCCTTACTAGCGGGAGGATTGCAGTATTTT. The encoded protein is CASSSLLAGGLQYF. The rearrangement uses TRBV5-6 and TRBJ2-3; 12 bases are a match to TRBD2. The CDR3 length is 14 residues. Germline-derived CDR1 and CDR2 are SGHDT and YYEEEE. V lost 3 bases and J lost 11; bases outside the gene matches: 7.

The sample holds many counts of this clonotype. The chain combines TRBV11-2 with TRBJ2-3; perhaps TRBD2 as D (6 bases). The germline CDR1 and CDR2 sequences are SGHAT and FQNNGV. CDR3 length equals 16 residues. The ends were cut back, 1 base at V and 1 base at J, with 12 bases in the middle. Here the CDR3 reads CASSLGVASGTDTQYF. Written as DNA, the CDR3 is TGTGCCAGCAGCTTAGGGGTGGCTAGCGGCACAGATACGCAGTATTTT.

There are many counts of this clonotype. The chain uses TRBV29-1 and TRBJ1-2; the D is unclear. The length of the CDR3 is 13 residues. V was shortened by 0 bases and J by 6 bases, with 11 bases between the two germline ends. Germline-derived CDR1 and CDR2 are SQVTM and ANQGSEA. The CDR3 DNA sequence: TGCAGCGTTGAAGACCCCTACAGTAATGGCTACACCTTC. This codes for CSVEDPYSNGYTF.

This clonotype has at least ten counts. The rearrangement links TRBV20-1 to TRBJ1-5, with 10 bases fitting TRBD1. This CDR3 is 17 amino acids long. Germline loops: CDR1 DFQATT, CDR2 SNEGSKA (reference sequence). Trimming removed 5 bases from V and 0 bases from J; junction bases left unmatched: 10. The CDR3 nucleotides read TGCAGTGCTCTCCAGGACAGGGGGGTCTATAGCAATCAGCCCCAGCATTTT. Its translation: CSALQDRGVYSNQPQHF.

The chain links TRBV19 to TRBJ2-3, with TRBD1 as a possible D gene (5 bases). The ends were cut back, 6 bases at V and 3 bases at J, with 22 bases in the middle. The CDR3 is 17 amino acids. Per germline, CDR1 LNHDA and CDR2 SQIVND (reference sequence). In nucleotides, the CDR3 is TGTGCCAGTAGGCGGACATCAGGGTGGGCTACGACAGATACGCAGTATTTT. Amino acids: CASRRTSGWATTDTQYF.

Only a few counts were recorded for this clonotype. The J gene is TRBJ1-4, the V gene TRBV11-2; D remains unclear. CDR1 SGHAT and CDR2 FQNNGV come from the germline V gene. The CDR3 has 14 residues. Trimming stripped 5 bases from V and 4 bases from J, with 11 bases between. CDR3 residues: CASSPGLLNEKLFF. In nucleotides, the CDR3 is TGTGCCAGCAGCCCTGGACTCCTTAATGAAAAACTGTTTTTT.